The next 6 T cell receptor beta chains were all read from a single sample in a study of sequential checkpoint blockade in melanoma. Treatment given: randomized to nivolumab then ipilimumab (arm A) or the reverse (arm B). This table comes from immunoSEQ multiplex PCR, and its TCRdb copy is limited to in-frame clones, with some not included. The sample consists of about 5,700 clones, around 54% of them appearing once. The specimen was CD8+ T cells sorted from blood (inferred from file names), collected from a patient given nivolumab and ipilimumab in sequence. The receptors here all came from a human donor with melanoma.

This sequence joins TRBV10-1 and TRBJ2-7; 10 bases map to TRBD2. With V trimmed by 3 bases and J by 5 bases, 10 bases remained unmatched. This CDR3 has 16 amino acids. Looked up from germline, CDR1 is WNHNN and CDR2 is SYGVQD (reference sequence). The CDR3 nucleotides read TGCGCCAGCAGTGAAGCAGCGGGAGGGCCTCGGGACGAGCAGTACTTC. Encoded protein: CASSEAAGGPRDEQYF.

This clone is judged medium-sized. The J gene is TRBJ2-5, the V gene TRBV13; D may be TRBD1 (6 bases). The CDR3 extends over 16 amino acids. The germline V and J ends were trimmed by 3 bases and 2 bases, with 16 bases remaining between them. Germline V gene sequence: CDR1 PRHDT, CDR2 FYEKMQ (reference sequence). The CDR3 DNA follows: TGTGCCAGCAGCTTGAGGGGGACAACCTATCAAGAGACCCAGTACTTC. Translation gives CASSLRGTTYQETQYF.

The rearrangement uses TRBV5-1 and TRBJ1-1, with D unclear. Germline CDR1 SGHRS, CDR2 YFSETQ. The CDR3 runs to 13 residues. The ends were cut back, 2 bases at V and 5 bases at J, with 10 bases in the middle. The CDR3 sequence: CASSFRPGTEAFF. The CDR3 DNA sequence: TGCGCCAGCAGCTTCCGACCAGGAACTGAAGCTTTCTTT.

This clone has more than one count but fewer than ten. The chain uses TRBV5-1 and TRBJ2-7; the match to TRBD1 covers 7 bases. The trim removed 4 bases at V and 6 bases at J, leaving 22 bases unmatched. The CDR3 has 18 amino acids. The germline gives CDR1 SGHRS, CDR2 YFSETQ. The CDR3 bases are TGCGCCAGCAGCCCCCTCGGACAGGCTTCCCTGTTATTTGGCGAGCAGTACTTC. Residues: CASSPLGQASLLFGEQYF. Together with reference TRBV5-1 and TRBJ2-7, the CDR3 gives the full variable domain: KAGVTQTPRYLIKTRGQQVTLSCSPISGHRSVSWYQQTPGQGLQFLFEYFSETQRNKGNFPGRFSGRQFSNSRSEMNVSTLELGDSALYLCASSPLGQASLLFGEQYFGPGTRLTVT.

This clone was observed a few times. V usage is TRBV7-9 and J usage is TRBJ1-6, with TRBD1 matching over 8 bases. The V and J ends lost 4 bases and 7 bases, in that order; junction bases with no gene match: 9. This CDR3 has 16 residues. Germline CDR1 SEHNR, CDR2 FQNEAQ (reference sequence). The CDR3: CASSSTGTGVNSPLHF. In nucleotides, the CDR3 is TGTGCCAGCAGCTCGACCGGGACAGGTGTAAATTCACCCCTCCACTTT.

V gene TRBV5-4 combines with J gene TRBJ2-7; possible D gene TRBD2, 6 bases. The CDR3 spans 12 residues. V gave up 4 bases and J gave up 7 bases, with 12 bases separating them. Germline CDR1 and CDR2: SGHNT and YYREEE (reference sequence). The CDR3 reads CASSAGTPEQYF. The CDR3 DNA sequence: TGTGCCAGCAGCGCCGGGACTCCTGAGCAGTACTTC.